This T cell receptor (beta chain) was identified during a study of early T cells in non-severe SARS-CoV-2 infection. TCRdb independently ran MiXCR on the 5' RACE reads; one entry per CDR3 protein. The sample has tens of thousands of distinct CDR3 sequences, 11% seen once. Germline CDR1 is MNHEY and CDR2 is SVGAGI. The V and J ends lost 0 bases and 0 bases respectively, with 9 bases between them. There are 17 residues in the CDR3. The TCR was taken from an adult who was a healthcare worker with PCR-confirmed SARS-CoV-2 infection or an uninfected control (not recorded which). This specimen consisted of whole blood, obtained at baseline. The chain joins TRBV6-5 to TRBJ2-6, with a weak D call TRBD2 (5 bases). The CDR3 coding sequence is TGTGCCAGCAGTTACTCCGACGGGATCTCTGGGGCCAACGTCCTGACTTTC. It translates to CASSYSDGISGANVLTF.